Following are 7 T cell receptor beta chains from one sample sequenced in a study of blood T cell repertoires in COVID-19. Clones were read by immunoSEQ multiplex PCR, and TCRdb kept only the in-frame ones, dropping some. The sample shows fewer than 200,000 clones, over 60% of them seen only once. Sequenced: peripheral blood. The receptors were gathered from a man aged 55 to 70 with acute or convalescent COVID-19.

The chain joins TRBV7-8 to TRBJ1-2; no clear D gene. Trimming cost V 2 bases and J 7 bases, with 11 bases left between them. Germline V gives CDR1 SGHVS, CDR2 FQNEAQ. This CDR3 is built from 13 residues. As DNA, the CDR3 is TGTGCCAGCAGCTTATTGAGCGGGGTTGGCTACACCTTC. Translation gives CASSLLSGVGYTF.

This clone came up once. The V and J genes are TRBV24-1 and TRBJ1-5; possibly TRBD1 for D (5 bases). The CDR3 spans 14 residues. With 0 bases removed from V and 5 bases from J, the gap between germline ends came to 7 bases. In germline, CDR1 is KGHDR, CDR2 SFDVKD. In DNA form, the CDR3 reads TGTGCCACCAGTGATTTGTCGGGGGATCAGCCCCAGCATTTT. Translation: CATSDLSGDQPQHF.

CDR3 nucleotides: TGTGCCAGCAGTTTGAAACCCCCAGGGTTTACAGCCTACGAGCAGTACTTC. This codes for CASSLKPPGFTAYEQYF. The V and J genes are TRBV27 and TRBJ2-7; weak D call: TRBD1 (5 bases). The CDR3 is 17 amino acids. The ends were cut back, 3 bases at V and 2 bases at J, with 20 bases in the middle. CDR1 and CDR2 (germline): MNHEY, SMNVEV (reference sequence).

Comment on this clone: The germline gene is not matched at one end of the junction; a read error may be the cause. The rearrangement joins TRBV20-1 to TRBJ2-1; 11 nucleotides align to TRBD1. The CDR3 is 10 amino acids. CDR1 and CDR2 (germline): DFQATT, SNEGSKA (reference sequence). The CDR3 nucleotides read TGCAGTGCTGGACAGGGGGCGTCGGTCTTC. Translating gives CSAGQGASVF.

The gene calls are TRBV5-1 and TRBJ2-5; weak D call: TRBD1 (5 bases). Per the germline V gene, CDR1 is SGHRS and CDR2 is YFSETQ. The CDR3 covers 15 residues. V was clipped by 4 bases and J by 2 bases, with 15 bases between them. CDR3 DNA sequence: TGCGCCAGCAGCCCCTTGTCAGGGCCACAAGAGACCCAGTACTTC. Protein sequence: CASSPLSGPQETQYF. Looking up the rest from reference TRBV5-1 and TRBJ2-5 gives the full variable domain: KAGVTQTPRYLIKTRGQQVTLSCSPISGHRSVSWYQQTPGQGLQFLFEYFSETQRNKGNFPGRFSGRQFSNSRSEMNVSTLELGDSALYLCASSPLSGPQETQYFGPGTRLLVL.

The genes are TRBV5-1 and TRBJ1-1; D remains unclear. This CDR3 is 13 amino acids long. In germline, CDR1 is SGHRS, CDR2 YFSETQ. V shed 2 bases and J shed 5 bases, with 10 bases lying between them. In DNA form, the CDR3 reads TGCGCCAGCAGCTTCAGGCCTTGGACTGAAGCTTTCTTT. Residues: CASSFRPWTEAFF.

The genes are TRBV7-3 and TRBJ2-5, with 10 positions matching TRBD1. After removal of 5 bases from V and 1 base from J, the junction contained 4 bases not matched to a gene. The CDR3 extends over 15 amino acids. The V gene's germline CDR1 is SGHTA and CDR2 FQGTGA. The CDR3 sequence is CASSPGQGPQETQYF. CDR3 bases: TGTGCCAGCAGCCCGGGACAGGGGCCCCAAGAGACCCAGTACTTC.